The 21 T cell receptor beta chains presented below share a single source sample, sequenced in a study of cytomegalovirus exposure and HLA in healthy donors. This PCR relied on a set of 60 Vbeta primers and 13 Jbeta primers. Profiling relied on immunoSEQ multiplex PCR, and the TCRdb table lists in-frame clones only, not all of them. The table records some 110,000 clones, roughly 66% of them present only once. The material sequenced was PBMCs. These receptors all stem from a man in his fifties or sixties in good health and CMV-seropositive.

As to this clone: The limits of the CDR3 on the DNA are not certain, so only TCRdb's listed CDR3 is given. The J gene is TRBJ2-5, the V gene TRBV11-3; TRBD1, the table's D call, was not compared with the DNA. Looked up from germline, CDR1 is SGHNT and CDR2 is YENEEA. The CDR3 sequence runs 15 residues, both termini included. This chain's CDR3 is CASSLDSGQGETQYF.

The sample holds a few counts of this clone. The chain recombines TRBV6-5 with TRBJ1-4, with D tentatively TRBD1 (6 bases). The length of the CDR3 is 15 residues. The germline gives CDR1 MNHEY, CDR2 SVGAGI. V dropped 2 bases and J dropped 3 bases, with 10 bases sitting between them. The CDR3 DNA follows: TGTGCCAGCAGTTACGGGACACAGGCTAATGAAAAACTGTTTTTT. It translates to CASSYGTQANEKLFF.

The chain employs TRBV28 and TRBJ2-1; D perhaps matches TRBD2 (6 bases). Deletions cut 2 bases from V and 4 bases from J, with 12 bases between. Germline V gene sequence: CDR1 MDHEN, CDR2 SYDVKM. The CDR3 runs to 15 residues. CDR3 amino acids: CASSLGGSSYNEQFF. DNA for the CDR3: TGTGCCAGCAGTTTAGGGGGGAGTTCATACAATGAGCAGTTCTTC.

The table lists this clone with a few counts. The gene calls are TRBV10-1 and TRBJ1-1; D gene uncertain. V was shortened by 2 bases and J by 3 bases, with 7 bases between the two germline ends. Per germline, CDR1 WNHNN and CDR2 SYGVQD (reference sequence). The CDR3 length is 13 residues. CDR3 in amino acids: CASSEGEYTEAFF. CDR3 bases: TGCGCCAGCAGTGAGGGGGAGTACACTGAAGCTTTCTTT.

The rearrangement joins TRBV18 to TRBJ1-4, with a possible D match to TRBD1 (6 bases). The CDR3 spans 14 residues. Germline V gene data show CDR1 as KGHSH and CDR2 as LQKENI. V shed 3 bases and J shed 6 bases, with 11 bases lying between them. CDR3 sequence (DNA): TGTGCCAGCTCACCGTACAGGGACCATGAAAAACTGTTTTTT. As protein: CASSPYRDHEKLFF.

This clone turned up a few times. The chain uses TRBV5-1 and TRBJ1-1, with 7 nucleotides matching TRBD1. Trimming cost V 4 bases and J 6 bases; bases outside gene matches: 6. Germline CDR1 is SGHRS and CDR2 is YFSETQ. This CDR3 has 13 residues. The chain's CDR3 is CASSPTGFPEAFF. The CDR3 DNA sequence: TGCGCCAGCAGCCCGACAGGGTTCCCTGAAGCTTTCTTT.

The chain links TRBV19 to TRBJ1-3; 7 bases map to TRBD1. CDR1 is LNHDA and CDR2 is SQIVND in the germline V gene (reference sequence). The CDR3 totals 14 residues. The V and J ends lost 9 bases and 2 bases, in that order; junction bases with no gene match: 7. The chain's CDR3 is CASTDRVTGNTIYF. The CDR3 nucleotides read TGTGCCAGCACTGACAGGGTAACTGGAAACACCATATATTTT. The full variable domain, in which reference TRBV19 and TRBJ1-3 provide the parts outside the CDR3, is DGGITQSPKYLFRKEGQNVTLSCEQNLNHDAMYWYRQDPGQGLRLIYYSQIVNDFQKGDIAEGYSVSREKKESFPLTVTSAQKNPTAFYLCASTDRVTGNTIYFGEGSWLTVV.

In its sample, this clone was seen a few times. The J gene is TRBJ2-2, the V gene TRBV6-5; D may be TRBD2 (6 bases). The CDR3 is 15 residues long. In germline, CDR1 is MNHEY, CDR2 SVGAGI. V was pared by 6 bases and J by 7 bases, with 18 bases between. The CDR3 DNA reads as TGTGCCAGCAGCTTAATGGCGGGGATCAACGGGGAGCTGTTTTTT. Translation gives CASSLMAGINGELFF.

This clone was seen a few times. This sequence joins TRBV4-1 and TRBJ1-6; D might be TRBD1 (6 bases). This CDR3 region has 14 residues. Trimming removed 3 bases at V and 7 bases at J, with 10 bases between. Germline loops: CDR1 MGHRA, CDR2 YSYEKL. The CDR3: CASSQWTVNSPLHF. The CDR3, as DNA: TGCGCCAGCAGCCAGTGGACAGTCAATTCACCCCTCCACTTT.

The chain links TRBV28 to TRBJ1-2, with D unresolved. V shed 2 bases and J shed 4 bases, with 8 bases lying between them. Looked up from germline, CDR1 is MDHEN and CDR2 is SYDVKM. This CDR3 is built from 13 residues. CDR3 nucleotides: TGTGCCAGCAGTTTACCGGGTCCCTATGGCTACACCTTC. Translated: CASSLPGPYGYTF.

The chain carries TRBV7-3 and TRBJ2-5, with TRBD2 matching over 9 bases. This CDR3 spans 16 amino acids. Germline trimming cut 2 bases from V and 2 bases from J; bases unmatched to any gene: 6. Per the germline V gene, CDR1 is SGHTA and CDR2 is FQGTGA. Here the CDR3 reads CASSLGRSGGQETQYF. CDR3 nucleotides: TGTGCCAGCAGCTTAGGCCGGAGCGGGGGGCAAGAGACCCAGTACTTC.

CDR3 sequence reads: CASSLPQGGGYTF. In nucleotides, the CDR3 is TGTGCCAGCAGCTTACCACAGGGTGGCGGCTACACCTTC. V usage is TRBV7-9 and J usage is TRBJ1-2, with a weak D call TRBD1 (6 bases). There are 13 residues in the CDR3. Germline lookup yields CDR1 SEHNR and CDR2 FQNEAQ (reference sequence). The ends were cut back, 2 bases at V and 8 bases at J, with 12 bases in the middle.

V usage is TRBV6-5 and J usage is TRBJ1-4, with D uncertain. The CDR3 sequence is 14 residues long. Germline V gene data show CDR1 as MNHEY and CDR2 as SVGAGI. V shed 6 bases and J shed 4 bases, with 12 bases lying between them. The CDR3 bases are TGTGCCAGCAGGCGTCTCCAACTTAATGAAAAACTGTTTTTT. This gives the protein CASRRLQLNEKLFF.

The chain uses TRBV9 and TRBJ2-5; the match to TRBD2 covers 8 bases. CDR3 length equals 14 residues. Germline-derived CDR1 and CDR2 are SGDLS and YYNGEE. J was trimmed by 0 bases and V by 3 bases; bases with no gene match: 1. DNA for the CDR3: TGTGCCAGCAGCGCGGGGGGGGACCAAGAGACCCAGTACTTC. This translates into CASSAGGDQETQYF.

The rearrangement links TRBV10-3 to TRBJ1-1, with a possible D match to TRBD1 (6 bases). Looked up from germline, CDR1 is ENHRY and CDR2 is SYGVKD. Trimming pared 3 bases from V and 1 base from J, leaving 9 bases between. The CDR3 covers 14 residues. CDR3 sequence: CAISDRGENTEAFF. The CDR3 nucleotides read TGTGCCATCAGTGACAGGGGTGAGAACACTGAAGCTTTCTTT.

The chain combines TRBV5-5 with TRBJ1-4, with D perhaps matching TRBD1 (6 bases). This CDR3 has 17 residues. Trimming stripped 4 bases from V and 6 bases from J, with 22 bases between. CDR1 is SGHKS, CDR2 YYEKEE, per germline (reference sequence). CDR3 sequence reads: CASSLPAGAIEDEKLFF. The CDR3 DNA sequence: TGTGCCAGCAGCCTCCCCGCAGGGGCCATCGAGGATGAAAAACTGTTTTTT.

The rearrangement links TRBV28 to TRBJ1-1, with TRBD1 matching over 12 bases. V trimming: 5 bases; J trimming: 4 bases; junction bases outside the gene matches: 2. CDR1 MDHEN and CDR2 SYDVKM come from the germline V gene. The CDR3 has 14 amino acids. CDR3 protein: CASSVGQGATEAFF. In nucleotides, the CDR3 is TGTGCCAGCAGTGTGGGACAGGGGGCCACTGAAGCTTTCTTT.

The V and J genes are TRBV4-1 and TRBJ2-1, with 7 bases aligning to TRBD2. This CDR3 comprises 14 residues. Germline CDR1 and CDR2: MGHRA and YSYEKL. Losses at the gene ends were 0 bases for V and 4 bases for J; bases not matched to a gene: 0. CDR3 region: CASSQEGLYNEQFF. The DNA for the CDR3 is TGCGCCAGCAGCCAAGAGGGACTATACAATGAGCAGTTCTTC.

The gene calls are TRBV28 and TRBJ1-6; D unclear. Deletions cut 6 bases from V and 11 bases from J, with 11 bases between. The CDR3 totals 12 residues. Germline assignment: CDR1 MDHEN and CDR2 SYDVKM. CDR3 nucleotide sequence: TGTGCCAGCAGCCTACAGCCAACACCCCTCCACTTT. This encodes CASSLQPTPLHF.

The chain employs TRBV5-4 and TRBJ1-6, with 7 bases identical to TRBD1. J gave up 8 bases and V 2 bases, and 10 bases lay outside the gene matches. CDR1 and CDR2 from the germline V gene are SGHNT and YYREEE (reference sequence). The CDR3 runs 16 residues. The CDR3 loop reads CASSLGQAARDSPLHF. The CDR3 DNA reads TGTGCCAGCAGCTTAGGACAGGCGGCTCGGGATTCACCCCTCCACTTT.

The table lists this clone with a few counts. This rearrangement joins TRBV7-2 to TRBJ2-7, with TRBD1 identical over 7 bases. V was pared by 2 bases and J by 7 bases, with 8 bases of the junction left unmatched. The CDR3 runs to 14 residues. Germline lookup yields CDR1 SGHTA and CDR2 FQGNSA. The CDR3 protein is CASSLNRQGGEQYF. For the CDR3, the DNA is TGTGCCAGCAGCTTAAATCGACAGGGCGGGGAGCAGTACTTC.